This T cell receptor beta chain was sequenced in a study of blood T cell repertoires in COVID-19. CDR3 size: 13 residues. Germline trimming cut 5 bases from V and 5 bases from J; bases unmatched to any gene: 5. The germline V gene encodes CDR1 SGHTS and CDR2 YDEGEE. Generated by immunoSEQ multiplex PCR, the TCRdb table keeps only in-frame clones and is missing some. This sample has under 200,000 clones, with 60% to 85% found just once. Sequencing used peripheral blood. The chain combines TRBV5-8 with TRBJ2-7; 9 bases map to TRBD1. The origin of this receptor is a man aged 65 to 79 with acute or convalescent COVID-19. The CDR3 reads CASRRTGADEQYF. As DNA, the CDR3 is TGTGCCAGCAGGCGGACAGGGGCGGACGAGCAGTACTTC. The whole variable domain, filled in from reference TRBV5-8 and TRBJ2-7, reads EAGVTQSPTHLIKTRGQQATLRCSPISGHTSVYWYQQALGLGLQFLLWYDEGEERNRGNFPPRFSGRQFPNYSSELNVNALELEDSALYLCASRRTGADEQYFGPGTRLTVT.